The rows below give T cell receptor beta chains drawn from one sample of a study of blood T cell repertoires in COVID-19. Using immunoSEQ multiplex PCR, the repertoire was profiled, and TCRdb retains in-frame clones only, with some absent. The data hold 150,000 to 200,000 clones, with about four fifths observed a single time. Source material: peripheral blood. The receptors were sampled from a man between 18 and 35 years old with active or convalescent COVID-19. Both conserved end residues are part of each CDR3. The order of the fields is V gene, D gene, J gene, clone size, CDR3 protein, CDR3 DNA. The D gene is left open where the match is weak. Clone size is given for some rows only: seen once, a few or many times, or a class if the clone is expanded.

V gene: TRBV2; D gene: TRBD1; J gene: TRBJ2-1; clone size: few; CDR3 protein: CASSDLGQGRNEQFF; CDR3 DNA: TGTGCCAGCAGTGACCTAGGACAGGGGAGAAATGAGCAGTTCTTC
V gene: TRBV5-1; D gene: TRBD1; J gene: TRBJ2-3; clone size: .; CDR3 protein: CASSLSTGGFSDTQYF; CDR3 DNA: TGCGCCAGCAGCCTGTCGACAGGGGGTTTTTCAGATACGCAGTATTTT
V gene: TRBV5-1; D gene: .; J gene: TRBJ1-1; clone size: .; CDR3 protein: CASSLGPNTEAFF; CDR3 DNA: TGCGCCAGCAGCCTTGGGCCGAACACTGAAGCTTTCTTT
V gene: TRBV27; D gene: .; J gene: TRBJ1-6; clone size: .; CDR3 protein: CASSRRNGGTSSYNSPLHF; CDR3 DNA: TGTGCCAGCAGTAGGCGGAACGGCGGGACGAGCTCCTATAATTCACCCCTCCACTTT
V gene: TRBV19; D gene: .; J gene: TRBJ2-7; clone size: .; CDR3 protein: CASSPGTHHEQYF; CDR3 DNA: TGTGCCAGTAGCCCCGGGACTCACCACGAGCAGTACTTC
V gene: TRBV15; D gene: .; J gene: TRBJ2-7; clone size: .; CDR3 protein: CATSPSGWRYEQYF; CDR3 DNA: TGTGCCACCAGCCCTTCCGGGTGGCGGTACGAGCAGTACTTC
V gene: TRBV19; D gene: .; J gene: TRBJ1-5; clone size: .; CDR3 protein: CASSINGEGWGDQPQHF; CDR3 DNA: TGTGCCAGTAGTATTAATGGGGAAGGTTGGGGCGATCAGCCCCAGCATTTT
V gene: TRBV5-1; D gene: TRBD2; J gene: TRBJ2-1; clone size: .; CDR3 protein: CASSLARAGDLNEQFF; CDR3 DNA: TGCGCCAGCAGCTTGGCCCGAGCGGGGGATCTGAATGAGCAGTTCTTC
V gene: TRBV2; D gene: .; J gene: TRBJ1-1; clone size: once; CDR3 protein: CASSEDRAGNTEAFF; CDR3 DNA: TGTGCCAGCAGTGAAGACAGGGCCGGGAACACTGAAGCTTTCTTT
V gene: TRBV7-2; D gene: TRBD2; J gene: TRBJ2-7; clone size: .; CDR3 protein: CASSLGGLARGGYEQYF; CDR3 DNA: TGTGCCAGCAGCTTAGGGGGACTAGCGCGAGGGGGCTACGAGCAGTACTTC
V gene: TRBV7-2; D gene: TRBD2; J gene: TRBJ2-3; clone size: .; CDR3 protein: CASNSPSGGAGDTQYF; CDR3 DNA: TGTGCCAGCAATTCCCCTAGCGGGGGGGCAGGAGATACGCAGTATTTT
V gene: TRBV5-8; D gene: TRBD2; J gene: TRBJ2-2; clone size: .; CDR3 protein: CASSSGTSGASAGELFF; CDR3 DNA: TGTGCCAGCAGCTCGGGGACTAGCGGTGCCTCCGCCGGGGAGCTGTTTTTT
V gene: TRBV18; D gene: TRBD2; J gene: TRBJ2-2; clone size: once; CDR3 protein: CASSPWTPGTSVNTGELFF; CDR3 DNA: TGTGCCAGCTCACCATGGACTCCGGGGACTAGCGTGAACACCGGGGAGCTGTTTTTT
V gene: TRBV4-1; D gene: .; J gene: TRBJ1-1; clone size: .; CDR3 protein: CASRRNFEREAFF; CDR3 DNA: TGCGCCAGCAGACGCAACTTCGAGCGTGAAGCTTTCTTT
V gene: TRBV5-4; D gene: .; J gene: TRBJ1-6; clone size: .; CDR3 protein: CASSTGRTKNSPLHF; CDR3 DNA: TGTGCCAGCAGCACGGGGAGGACCAAGAATTCACCCCTCCACTTT